These 18 T cell receptor beta chains share one sample of origin, sequenced in a study of T cell repertoires in cytomegalovirus infection. TCRdb fed the reads into MiXCR, producing one record per CDR3 protein. The repertoire holds hundreds of thousands of distinct CDR3 sequences, 11% seen once, with about a tenth in the top ten. The specimen was PBMCs. All receptors derive from a human donor in good health (CMV status not recorded). Some clones in this sample may be carry-over from other donors' samples.

In its sample, this clonotype was seen many times. The chain employs TRBV7-9 and TRBJ2-7; 8 nucleotides line up with TRBD2. Germline loops: CDR1 SEHNR, CDR2 FQNEAQ (reference sequence). Trimming took 5 bases from V and 0 from J; bases not matched to a gene: 12. This CDR3 is built from 17 residues. The CDR3 DNA sequence: TGTGCCAGCAGCGACCCCCAAGGGGCGGGAGGCTCCTACGAGCAGTACTTC. Translating it yields CASSDPQGAGGSYEQYF.

Only a few counts were recorded for this clonotype. V and J are TRBV6-5 and TRBJ2-1, with TRBD1 identical over 8 bases. The CDR3 length is 15 residues. V lost 7 bases to trimming and J lost 4 bases; unmatched junction nucleotides: 9. Germline V gene lookup returns CDR1 MNHEY and CDR2 SVGAGI. The CDR3 region is CASTKTGGSYNEQFF. The DNA for the CDR3 is TGTGCCAGCACCAAAACAGGGGGTTCTTACAATGAGCAGTTCTTC.

The sample holds many counts of this clonotype. J is TRBJ2-7 and V is TRBV14; TRBD2 might be the D (6 bases). Trimming took off 2 bases at V and 2 bases at J, with 10 bases between the two ends. CDR3 length: 14 residues. Germline assignment: CDR1 SGHDN and CDR2 FVKESK. The CDR3 nucleotides read TGTGCCAGCAGCCAACGGGACTTAACCTACGAGCAGTACTTC. Residues: CASSQRDLTYEQYF. Filled out from reference TRBV14 and TRBJ2-7, the complete variable domain reads EAGVTQFPSHSVIEKGQTVTLRCDPISGHDNLYWYRRVMGKEIKFLLHFVKESKQDESGMPNNRFLAERTGGTYSTLKVQPAELEDSGVYFCASSQRDLTYEQYFGPGTRLTVT.

This clonotype occurred many times. The chain couples TRBV7-9 to TRBJ2-5; a weak D match, TRBD2 (6 bases). Germline CDR1 and CDR2: SEHNR and FQNEAQ (reference sequence). This CDR3 contains 17 residues. V was trimmed by 0 bases and J by 1 base, leaving 15 bases between them. The CDR3 spells CASSLAKKRDFQETQYF. The CDR3 DNA is TGTGCCAGCAGCTTAGCGAAGAAAAGGGACTTCCAAGAGACCCAGTACTTC.

This clonotype was seen ten or more times. The chain uses TRBV12-3 or TRBV12-4 and TRBJ1-4; no firm D call. Trimming pared 5 bases from V and 0 bases from J, leaving 13 bases between. The CDR3 extends over 16 amino acids. CDR3 sequence: CASSPADPTTNEKLFF. The CDR3 DNA reads as TGTGCCAGCAGTCCAGCCGACCCAACAACTAATGAAAAACTGTTTTTT.

In its sample, this clonotype was seen many times. This sequence joins TRBV6-2 or TRBV6-3 and TRBJ1-1; 8 nucleotides agree with TRBD1. Losses at the gene ends were 6 bases for V and 3 bases for J; bases not matched to a gene: 12. CDR1 and CDR2 (germline): MNHEY, SVGEGT. The CDR3 covers 16 residues. The CDR3 DNA follows: TGTGCCAGCAGCTACCCCACAGGGGGAATGGACACTGAAGCTTTCTTT. Translating it yields CASSYPTGGMDTEAFF.

This clonotype was seen at least ten times. The CDR3 sequence: CASSEYQTGPGNNEQFF. Here the CDR3 DNA reads TGTGCCAGCAGTGAATATCAGACAGGACCTGGAAACAATGAGCAGTTCTTC. The chain carries TRBV6-1 and TRBJ2-1; tentative D call: TRBD1 (6 bases). The CDR3 totals 17 residues. V was trimmed by 2 bases and J by 5 bases, leaving 19 bases between them. The germline V gene encodes CDR1 MNHNS and CDR2 SASEGT.

At least ten counts were recorded for this clonotype. This CDR3 reads CASSVGVSSWSREQFF. CDR3 in DNA: TGTGCCAGTAGTGTGGGGGTTTCGTCTTGGTCGCGTGAGCAGTTCTTC. The chain carries TRBV19 and TRBJ2-1; either TRBD1 or TRBD2 may supply D (5 bases each). Trimming stripped 5 bases from V and 9 bases from J, with 23 bases between. The CDR3 has 16 residues. Per germline, CDR1 LNHDA and CDR2 SQIVND (reference sequence).

There are a few counts of this clonotype. The chain employs TRBV5-4 and TRBJ2-7; a weak D match, TRBD2 (6 bases). Trimming took 2 bases from V and 6 from J, leaving 24 bases between them. The CDR3 spans 17 residues. The V gene's germline CDR1 is SGHNT and CDR2 YYREEE (reference sequence). DNA of the CDR3: TGTGCCAGCAGCTTATCCCCGCGCCCGGAGGGTTACCCCGAGCAGTACTTC. Amino acids: CASSLSPRPEGYPEQYF.

The sample holds many counts of this clonotype. The genes are TRBV19 and TRBJ2-1; D ambiguous. From germline, CDR1 is LNHDA and CDR2 SQIVND (reference sequence). There are 17 residues in the CDR3. V was shortened by 6 bases and J by 8 bases, with 26 bases between the two germline ends. Here the CDR3 DNA reads TGTGCCAGTAGAAAGAGCCGTTGGGCCTTACTTGTGGATGAGCAGTTCTTC. It specifies CASRKSRWALLVDEQFF.

This clonotype turned up a few times. At one of its ends the junction is not consistent with the germline gene, which may arise from a read error. The chain combines TRBV12-3 or TRBV12-4 with TRBJ2-1; the D gene is possibly TRBD1 (5 bases). The CDR3 is 11 residues long. The chain's CDR3 is CASSPGHPQSF. The DNA of the CDR3 is TGTGCCAGCAGCCCCGGACACCCGCAGAGCTTC.

This clonotype has at least ten counts. The chain uses TRBV11-1 and TRBJ2-1; no clear D gene. CDR1 and CDR2 (germline): SGHAT, FQDESV (reference sequence). Trimming removed 5 bases at V and 6 bases at J, with 11 bases between. This CDR3 region has 13 residues. For the CDR3, the DNA is TGTGCCAGCAGCCCGAATATGGGCAATGAGCAGTTCTTC. Translation gives CASSPNMGNEQFF.

Many counts were recorded for this clonotype. The CDR3 coding sequence is TGTGCCAGCAGCTCGGGCAGGGGGGTTTACAATGAGCAGTTCTTC. Its translation is CASSSGRGVYNEQFF. The chain links TRBV7-8 to TRBJ2-1; weak D call: TRBD1 (7 bases). CDR3 size: 15 residues. The ends were cut back, 4 bases at V and 4 bases at J, with 14 bases in the middle. Germline V gene lookup returns CDR1 SGHVS and CDR2 FQNEAQ.

This chain's CDR3 is CASSASPGQGYSGANVLTF. The DNA of the CDR3 is TGTGCCAGCAGTGCATCCCCGGGACAGGGTTACTCTGGGGCCAACGTCCTGACTTTC. This sequence joins TRBV12-3 or TRBV12-4 and TRBJ2-6; 9 nucleotides agree with TRBD1. J was trimmed by 0 bases and V by 5 bases; bases with no gene match: 11. The CDR3 length is 19 residues.

This clonotype was counted many times. V is TRBV12-3 or TRBV12-4 and J is TRBJ2-1; 8 positions match TRBD1. Unmatched junction bases numbered 16, after V lost 6 bases and J lost 3 bases. The CDR3 loop spans 18 amino acids. Here the CDR3 DNA reads TGTGCCAGCAGCCGATCGGACAGGGCAGAAAGGGGCTACAATGAGCAGTTCTTC. This encodes CASSRSDRAERGYNEQFF.

The chain is built from TRBV9 and TRBJ2-3, with D unclear. V was trimmed by 0 bases and J by 0 bases, leaving 5 bases between them. In germline, CDR1 is SGDLS, CDR2 YYNGEE. CDR3 size: 14 residues. CDR3 nucleotide sequence: TGTGCCAGCAGCGTAGATTCGAGCACAGATACGCAGTATTTT. Translated: CASSVDSSTDTQYF.

This clonotype was recorded many times. The genes are TRBV7-8 and TRBJ1-4; a weak D match, TRBD1 (5 bases). Germline V lookup: CDR1 SGHVS, CDR2 FQNEAQ. The V end lost 5 bases, the J end lost 4 bases, and 11 bases lay between the germline ends. The CDR3 consists of 14 residues. The CDR3 DNA is TGTGCCAGCAGCCCGGGACGGTATAATGAAAAACTGTTTTTT. Amino acid sequence: CASSPGRYNEKLFF.

This clonotype has just a few counts. This chain links TRBV28 with TRBJ1-2, with 7 positions matching TRBD1. This CDR3 has 14 amino acids. Germline CDR1 is MDHEN and CDR2 is SYDVKM. V lost 8 bases and J lost 4; bases outside the gene matches: 10. CDR3 DNA sequence: TGTGCCAGCTTACTCTCCGGGACAGTCTATGGCTACACCTTC. Translated: CASLLSGTVYGYTF.